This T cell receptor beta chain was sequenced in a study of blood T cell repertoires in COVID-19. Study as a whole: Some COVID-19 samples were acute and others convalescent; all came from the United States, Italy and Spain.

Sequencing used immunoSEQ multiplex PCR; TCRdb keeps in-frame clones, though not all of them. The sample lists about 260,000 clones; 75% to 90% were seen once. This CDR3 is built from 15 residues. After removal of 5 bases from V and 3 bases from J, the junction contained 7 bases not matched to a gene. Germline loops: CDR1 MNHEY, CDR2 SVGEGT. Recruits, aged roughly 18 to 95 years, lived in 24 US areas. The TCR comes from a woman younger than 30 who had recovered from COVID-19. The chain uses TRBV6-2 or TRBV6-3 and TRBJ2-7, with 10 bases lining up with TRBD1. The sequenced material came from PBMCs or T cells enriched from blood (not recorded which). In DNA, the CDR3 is TGTGCCAGCAGTGCGGGGACAGGGGAGGTCTACGAGCAGTACTTC. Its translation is CASSAGTGEVYEQYF.